Below are 4 T cell receptor beta chains sequenced from a single sample in a study of T-cell reconstitution after alpha-beta-depleted transplantation in children. Unique molecular identifiers featured in how the TCRbeta library was prepared. In TCRdb, the PCR reads were re-called with MiXCR into one record per CDR3 protein. The table shows 700,000 to 850,000 distinct CDR3 sequences, with 15% to 20% occurring only once. Sequenced here: PBMCs, mostly from graft donor cells, sampled 360 days after TCRalphabeta/CD19-depleted stem cell transplant. Receptors originate from a male patient aged 10 to 17 who had a stem cell transplant for acute lymphoblastic leukemia, so the T cells may come from the graft donor.

The CDR3 loop is CSADTSGTYNEQFF. The CDR3 coding sequence is TGCAGTGCTGATACTAGCGGGACGTACAATGAGCAGTTCTTC. This rearrangement joins TRBV20-1 to TRBJ2-1; 10 positions agree with TRBD2. The germline V gene encodes CDR1 DFQATT and CDR2 SNEGSKA (reference sequence). V trimming: 5 bases; J trimming: 4 bases; junction bases outside the gene matches: 5. This CDR3 has 14 amino acids.

DNA of the CDR3: TGTGCTAGTGGTTTGGTAGGGGCGGACTATAGCAATCAGCCCCAGCATTTT. Protein sequence: CASGLVGADYSNQPQHF. The V gene is TRBV12-5, the J gene TRBJ1-5; perhaps TRBD1 as D (5 bases). CDR1 is LGHNT, CDR2 FRNRAP, per germline. V lost 0 bases and J 0 bases, leaving 12 bases between the germline ends. The CDR3 runs 17 residues.

The chain uses TRBV27 and TRBJ1-1; 8 nucleotides match TRBD1. V lost 9 bases and J lost 4; bases outside the gene matches: 1. The CDR3 has 11 amino acids. The germline V gene encodes CDR1 MNHEY and CDR2 SMNVEV (reference sequence). CDR3 bases: TGTGCCAGTACAGGGGGCACTGAAGCTTTCTTT. This translates into CASTGGTEAFF.

This chain links TRBV7-4 with TRBJ2-1; 11 nucleotides line up with TRBD2. Germline assignment: CDR1 SGHVT and CDR2 SQSDAQ. J gave up 7 bases and V 5 bases, and 7 bases lay outside the gene matches. CDR3 length equals 15 residues. This CDR3 reads CASSHRLAGLNEQFF. In nucleotides, the CDR3 is TGTGCCAGCAGCCATCGACTAGCGGGGTTAAATGAGCAGTTCTTC.